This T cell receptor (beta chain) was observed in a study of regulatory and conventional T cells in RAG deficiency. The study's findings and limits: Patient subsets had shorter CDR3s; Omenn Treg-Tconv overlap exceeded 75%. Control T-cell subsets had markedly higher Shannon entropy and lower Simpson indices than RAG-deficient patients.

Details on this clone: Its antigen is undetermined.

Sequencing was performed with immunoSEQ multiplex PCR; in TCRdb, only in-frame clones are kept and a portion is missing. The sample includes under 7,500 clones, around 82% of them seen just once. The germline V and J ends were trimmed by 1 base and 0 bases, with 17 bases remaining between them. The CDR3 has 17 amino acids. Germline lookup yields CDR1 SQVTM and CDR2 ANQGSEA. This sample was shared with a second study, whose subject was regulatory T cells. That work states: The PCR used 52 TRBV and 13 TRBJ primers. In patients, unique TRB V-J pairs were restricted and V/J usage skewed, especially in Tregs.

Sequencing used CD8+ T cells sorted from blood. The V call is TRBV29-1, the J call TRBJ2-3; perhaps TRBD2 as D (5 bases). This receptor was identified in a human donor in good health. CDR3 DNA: TGCAGCGTTGAAGGCTGGAGCGGTGCCACTAGCACAGATACGCAGTATTTT. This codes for CSVEGWSGATSTDTQYF.